Shown below are 14 T cell receptor beta chains from a single sample sequenced in a study of shared clonotypes between healthy human individuals. TCRdb's table, derived via immunoSEQ multiplex PCR, lists solely in-frame clones and lacks some. Among a few million clones listed, over 90% were seen once. What was sequenced was naive CD4+ T cells from PBMCs. Subset defined: CD45RA+ positively selected. The receptors here all came from a man aged 18 to 29 in good health. Some clones in this sample may be carry-over from other donors' samples.

V gene TRBV5-4 combines with J gene TRBJ2-3, with D possibly being TRBD2 (6 bases). Trimming removed 4 bases from V and 2 bases from J, with 17 bases in between. This CDR3 region has 16 residues. Germline V gene sequence: CDR1 SGHNT, CDR2 YYREEE (reference sequence). CDR3 sequence reads: CASSGGTHRTTDTQYF. For the CDR3, the DNA is TGTGCCAGCAGCGGCGGGACCCACCGGACCACAGATACGCAGTATTTT.

The V call is TRBV7-3, the J call TRBJ1-5; no clear D gene. Trimming shortened V by 2 bases and J by 3 bases, and 14 bases separated the two germline ends. The CDR3 is 16 residues long. Germline values: CDR1 SGHTA, CDR2 FQGTGA. CDR3 coding DNA: TGTGCCAGCAGCTTATCCGGTGGCTGGGACAATCAGCCCCAGCATTTT. It specifies CASSLSGGWDNQPQHF.

The chain recombines TRBV9 with TRBJ1-4; no firm D call. Germline V CDR1 and CDR2: SGDLS, YYNGEE. There are 13 residues in the CDR3. V lost 5 bases and J 6 bases, leaving 11 bases between the germline ends. This chain's CDR3 is CASSSRPDEKLFF. Written as DNA, the CDR3 is TGTGCCAGCAGTTCTAGACCAGATGAAAAACTGTTTTTT.

The gene calls are TRBV28 and TRBJ2-7; 10 bases agree with TRBD2. The CDR3 consists of 18 residues. The V gene end was trimmed by 0 bases and the J gene end by 0 bases; junction bases not matched to a gene: 8. Germline V gene data show CDR1 as MDHEN and CDR2 as SYDVKM. The CDR3 loop is CASSLWGSPSGSSYEQYF. In nucleotides, the CDR3 is TGTGCCAGCAGTTTATGGGGTTCTCCTAGCGGGAGCTCCTACGAGCAGTACTTC.

Concerning this clone: This CDR3 is also generated by other DNA sequences in the sample. This chain uses TRBV5-4 with TRBJ2-5, with a possible D match to TRBD1 (6 bases). Germline V gene lookup returns CDR1 SGHNT and CDR2 YYREEE (reference sequence). The length of the CDR3 is 13 residues. V lost 4 bases and J 5 bases, leaving 12 bases between the germline ends. CDR3 protein: CASSLDRRETQYF. For the CDR3, the DNA is TGTGCCAGCAGCCTGGACAGACGGGAGACCCAGTACTTC.

The chain uses TRBV28 and TRBJ2-1, with D hard to call. V lost 8 bases, J lost 2 bases, and 7 bases lay in between. This CDR3 spans 12 amino acids. Germline CDR1 and CDR2: MDHEN and SYDVKM. The CDR3 region is CASPSPYNEQFF. DNA for the CDR3: TGTGCCAGCCCCTCGCCCTACAATGAGCAGTTCTTC.

To note about this clone: The missing conserved phenylalanine or tryptophan at the end of this CDR3 makes a read error likely. The limits of the CDR3 on the DNA are not certain, so only TCRdb's listed CDR3 is given. This chain links TRBV4-1 with TRBJ1-1; the D call in the table, TRBD1, was not verified against the DNA. Termini included, the CDR3 measures 12 amino acids. Germline V gives CDR1 MGHRA, CDR2 YSYEKL. CDR3 region: CASSQTGQPAVI.

The chain combines TRBV9 with TRBJ1-1; a weak D match, TRBD1 (6 bases). CDR1 and CDR2 from the germline V gene are SGDLS and YYNGEE. V was cut by 3 bases and J by 4 bases, with 7 bases left in between. The CDR3 extends over 12 amino acids. The DNA for the CDR3 is TGTGCCAGCAGCGGGACAGCCACTGAAGCTTTCTTT. Translation: CASSGTATEAFF.

In this sample, this clone turned up once. The gene calls are TRBV19 and TRBJ2-7; 7 bases map to TRBD2. CDR1 is LNHDA, CDR2 SQIVND, per germline (reference sequence). J gave up 5 bases and V 7 bases, and 14 bases lay outside the gene matches. The CDR3 sequence is 15 residues long. The CDR3 loop is CASKTRWEGCHEQYF. CDR3 nucleotides: TGTGCCAGTAAGACTAGGTGGGAGGGATGCCACGAGCAGTACTTC.

This rearrangement joins TRBV10-3 to TRBJ1-1, with D tentatively TRBD1 (5 bases). Germline loops: CDR1 ENHRY, CDR2 SYGVKD. Between the trimmed V and J ends, which lost 5 bases and 0 bases, there was a span of 10 bases. The CDR3 covers 14 residues. DNA for the CDR3: TGTGCCATCAGTAAGACAGTTCTGAACACTGAAGCTTTCTTT. It encodes CAISKTVLNTEAFF.

CDR3 region: CAGRGQGINYGYTF. CDR3 DNA: TGTGCTGGAAGAGGGCAGGGGATTAACTATGGCTACACCTTC. This sequence joins TRBV30 and TRBJ1-2; D might be TRBD1 (6 bases). The germline CDR1 and CDR2 sequences are GTSNPN and SVGIG (reference sequence). The CDR3 length is 14 residues.

This chain links TRBV2 with TRBJ1-2; D is unclear. V shed 3 bases and J shed 4 bases, with 9 bases lying between them. The CDR3 runs 13 residues. Germline V CDR1 and CDR2: SNHLY, FYNNEI. CDR3 loop: CASSDRTAYGYTF. The CDR3 DNA reads as TGTGCCAGCAGTGACCGGACGGCCTATGGCTACACCTTC. The full variable domain, rest sourced from reference TRBV2 and TRBJ1-2, is EPEVTQTPSHQVTQMGQEVILRCVPISNHLYFYWYRQILGQKVEFLVSFYNNEISEKSEIFDDQFSVERPDGSNFTLKIRSTKLEDSAMYFCASSDRTAYGYTFGSGTRLTVV.

The V gene is TRBV2, the J gene TRBJ2-5, with D unclear. Looked up from germline, CDR1 is SNHLY and CDR2 is FYNNEI. This CDR3 has 12 residues. Trimming took 7 bases from V and 3 from J, leaving 9 bases between them. CDR3 nucleotide sequence: TGTGCCAGCATGAGCTGGAAAGAGACCCAGTACTTC. Protein: CASMSWKETQYF.

This clone appeared once. V gene TRBV5-1 combines with J gene TRBJ2-1; TRBD1 agrees at 7 bases. The CDR3 covers 12 residues. Trimming at V came to 4 bases and at J to 8 bases, leaving 3 bases not matched to a gene. Germline V gene sequence: CDR1 SGHRS, CDR2 YFSETQ. This chain's CDR3 is CASSLQGYEQFF. The CDR3 DNA is TGCGCCAGCAGCCTACAGGGGTATGAGCAGTTCTTC.